Each of the 9 T cell receptor beta chains below was sequenced from the same sample in a study of T cell responses to AZD1222 COVID-19 vaccine. Libraries were prepared by immunoSEQ multiplex PCR; TCRdb keeps only in-frame clonotypes and omits some of them. The data contain fewer than 130,000 clones, 90% to 95% of them seen just once; the ten biggest clones take up under 2.5%. The sample consisted of peripheral blood, taken on day 0 of AZD1222 vaccination. These receptors were collected from an adult in good health.

The chain uses TRBV10-1 and TRBJ2-7; D assignment may be TRBD1 or TRBD2 (5 bases each). Per germline, CDR1 WNHNN and CDR2 SYGVQD (reference sequence). Trimming took off 3 bases at V and 6 bases at J, with 9 bases between the two ends. This CDR3 region has 12 residues. The CDR3 sequence is CASSDPGREQYF. The DNA for the CDR3 is TGCGCCAGCAGTGACCCGGGGCGCGAGCAGTACTTC.

V and J are TRBV5-1 and TRBJ1-1; D call uncertain. The germline V gene has CDR1 SGHRS and CDR2 YFSETQ. The CDR3 runs 14 residues. V was pared by 4 bases and J by 1 base, with 11 bases between. CDR3 sequence reads: CASSHPAGNTEAFF. Written as DNA, the CDR3 is TGCGCCAGCAGCCACCCGGCGGGGAACACTGAAGCTTTCTTT.

This clone has a single count. As DNA, the CDR3 is TGTGCCAGCAGCCCCGAGGCGGGACGTCCAGAGACCCAGTACTTC. The encoded protein is CASSPEAGRPETQYF. The chain joins TRBV3-1 (or the pseudogene TRBV3-2) to TRBJ2-5, with a weak D call TRBD2 (6 bases). With 4 bases removed from V and 4 bases from J, the gap between germline ends came to 16 bases. Per germline, CDR1 LGHDT and CDR2 YNNKEL (reference sequence). This CDR3 is built from 15 residues.

The rearrangement uses TRBV4-1 and TRBJ1-1; 7 nucleotides agree with TRBD1. The CDR3 is 15 residues long. V was clipped by 4 bases and J by 0 bases; unmatched bases: 5. Per the germline V gene, CDR1 is MGHRA and CDR2 is YSYEKL. The CDR3 spells CASSPKQGMNTEAFF. The CDR3 DNA is TGCGCCAGCAGCCCTAAACAGGGGATGAACACTGAAGCTTTCTTT.

The gene calls are TRBV7-9 and TRBJ1-1; the match to TRBD1 covers 12 bases. V was clipped by 6 bases and J by 7 bases; unmatched bases: 15. The CDR3 consists of 17 residues. The germline gives CDR1 SEHNR, CDR2 FQNEAQ (reference sequence). In nucleotides, the CDR3 is TGTGCCAGCAGACCGAGGGGGACAGGGGGCGTTAGTAATGAAGCTTTCTTT. This codes for CASRPRGTGGVSNEAFF.

The chain is built from TRBV9 and TRBJ1-4; D possibly corresponds to TRBD1 (5 bases). V was shortened by 2 bases and J by 9 bases, with 8 bases between the two germline ends. Germline-derived CDR1 and CDR2 are SGDLS and YYNGEE. The CDR3 length is 12 residues. The CDR3 sequence: CASSVSGKKLFF. For the CDR3, the DNA is TGTGCCAGCAGCGTCTCAGGGAAAAAACTGTTTTTT.

V gene TRBV27 combines with J gene TRBJ1-1, with D possibly matching TRBD1 (5 bases). The CDR3 has 12 residues. Germline values: CDR1 MNHEY, CDR2 SMNVEV (reference sequence). Between the trimmed V and J ends, which lost 6 bases and 9 bases, there was a span of 14 bases. The DNA of the CDR3 is TGTGCCAGCAGCCGGGGGGATGGGAAAGCTTTCTTT. This gives the protein CASSRGDGKAFF.

V gene TRBV5-6 combines with J gene TRBJ1-2, with TRBD1 as a possible D gene (6 bases). Between the trimmed V and J ends, which lost 4 bases and 2 bases, there was a span of 9 bases. CDR1 and CDR2 from the germline V gene are SGHDT and YYEEEE. The CDR3 is 13 amino acids. The CDR3 here is CASSPTGNYGYTF. The CDR3 coding sequence is TGTGCCAGCAGCCCCACAGGGAACTATGGCTACACCTTC.

The rearrangement links TRBV1 to TRBJ2-1; the table assigns TRBD2, which was not confirmed against the DNA. TRBV1 counts as a pseudogene. The CDR3 loop spans 18 amino acids. CDR3 DNA: TGCACCAGCAGCCAAGATTTCGAAAGCGGGAGGGCCACCAATGAGCAGTTCTTC. This translates into CTSSQDFESGRATNEQFF.